This T cell receptor beta chain was retrieved from a study of T cell responses to AZD1222 COVID-19 vaccine. Findings and caveats of the study: Seropositive at baseline were only a handful of AZD1222 recipients. White British donors predominated, females outnumbered males, and clonal diversity was possibly underestimated. Within unmutated variant regions lay the reported targets of nearly half of spike-specific TCRs.

Germline V gene data show CDR1 as MGHRA and CDR2 as YSYEKL. The length of the CDR3 is 19 residues. Deletions cut 0 bases from V and 1 base from J, with 21 bases between. Comment on this clone: No antigen is known for it.

The repertoire was sequenced with immunoSEQ multiplex PCR; TCRdb's copy has only in-frame clones and lacks some. The repertoire has about 110,000 clones, 70% to 90% of them found once; the top ten carry around 3%. This receptor was obtained from an adult in good health. The chain links TRBV4-1 to TRBJ1-1; D is undetermined. The sample in question was peripheral blood, obtained on day 0 of AZD1222 vaccination. As DNA, the CDR3 is TGCGCCAGCAGCCAAGAAACCACCAGTGTACGCCCGGGGAACACTGAAGCTTTCTTT. Its protein product is CASSQETTSVRPGNTEAFF.